These 26 T cell receptor beta chains were all obtained from the same sample, sequenced in a study of identical twins. One entry per CDR3 protein, called by TCRdb with MiXCR from the 5' RACE reads. This repertoire shows approximately 690,000 distinct CDR3 sequences, 6.1% found once; its top ten account for 1.5% to 2%. Specimen: naive T cells sorted from blood. The receptors derive from a man younger than 30 in good health.

This clonotype was counted only a few times. This chain joins TRBV28 and TRBJ1-5; D perhaps matches TRBD1 (5 bases). Trimming cost V 5 bases and J 0 bases, with 11 bases left between them. Looked up from germline, CDR1 is MDHEN and CDR2 is SYDVKM. The CDR3 is made up of 15 amino acids. DNA of the CDR3: TGTGCCAGCAGTCATAGGAGGGGTAGCAATCAGCCCCAGCATTTT. Protein product: CASSHRRGSNQPQHF.

This clonotype was recorded at least ten times. The rearrangement links TRBV20-1 to TRBJ2-7, with D unresolved. In germline, CDR1 is DFQATT, CDR2 SNEGSKA (reference sequence). The V end was cut by 4 bases, the J end by 1 base, with 14 bases between. The CDR3 is made up of 14 amino acids. DNA of the CDR3: TGCAGTGCTAAACGTCACAAAGTTTCCTACGAGCAGTACTTC. It yields the protein CSAKRHKVSYEQYF.

This clonotype occurred many times. The chain couples TRBV12-3 or TRBV12-4 to TRBJ2-1; no firm D call. CDR3 length equals 12 residues. V was pared by 2 bases and J by 5 bases, with 4 bases between. Here the CDR3 reads CASSLYDNEQFF. The CDR3 region has the DNA TGTGCCAGCAGTTTATATGACAATGAGCAGTTCTTC.

In its sample, this clonotype was seen a few times. V and J are TRBV6-5 and TRBJ2-2, with D perhaps matching TRBD1 (5 bases). From germline, CDR1 is MNHEY and CDR2 SVGAGI. V was clipped by 3 bases and J by 5 bases, with 10 bases between them. CDR3 length: 14 residues. CDR3 nucleotide sequence: TGTGCCAGCAGTTATGAAGGGGTTACCGGGGAGCTGTTTTTT. This codes for CASSYEGVTGELFF.

Many counts were recorded for this clonotype. The chain couples TRBV12-3 or TRBV12-4 to TRBJ1-1; D is unclear. Trimming cost V 7 bases and J 0 bases, with 9 bases left between them. The CDR3 sequence is 13 residues long. The CDR3 spells CASTLWMNTEAFF. CDR3 in DNA: TGTGCCAGCACCCTGTGGATGAACACTGAAGCTTTCTTT.

This chain connects TRBV20-1 to TRBJ2-1; TRBD2 matches at 8 bases. In germline, CDR1 is DFQATT, CDR2 SNEGSKA (reference sequence). J gave up 4 bases and V 0 bases, and 8 bases lay outside the gene matches. The CDR3 has 16 residues. CDR3 nucleotides: TGCAGTGCTAGAGACGGGAGGGCCCCGATTTACAATGAGCAGTTCTTC. Encoded protein: CSARDGRAPIYNEQFF.

This clonotype was counted many times. The chain links TRBV12-3 or TRBV12-4 to TRBJ2-1; 10 positions match TRBD2. CDR3 size: 14 residues. J lost 8 bases, V lost 6 bases, and 7 bases had no gene match. The CDR3 spells CASSYTGTSDEQFF. The CDR3 region has the DNA TGTGCCAGCAGCTACACCGGGACTAGCGATGAGCAGTTCTTC.

This clonotype appeared many times. This chain links TRBV20-1 with TRBJ2-7; D call uncertain. The CDR3 runs to 11 residues. The germline V gene has CDR1 DFQATT and CDR2 SNEGSKA (reference sequence). V lost 6 bases, J lost 3 bases, and 9 bases lay in between. The DNA for the CDR3 is TGCAGTGCCCCACGCGACTACGAGCAGTACTTC. It translates to CSAPRDYEQYF.

At least ten counts were recorded for this clonotype. As DNA, the CDR3 is TGCAGCGCTCTGGGGATGGGGGACAGGGGGAACTACGAGCAGTACGTC. Translation gives CSALGMGDRGNYEQYV. The V and J genes are TRBV29-1 and TRBJ2-7, with 11 bases lining up with TRBD1. The germline V gene encodes CDR1 SQVTM and CDR2 ANQGSEA. This CDR3 region has 16 residues. V lost 7 bases and J lost 3; bases outside the gene matches: 14.

DNA for the CDR3: TGTGCCAGCAGCCAAGGTAAGGTATACTACAATGAGCAGTTCTTC. Protein sequence: CASSQGKVYYNEQFF. The chain uses TRBV3-1 and TRBJ2-1; D remains ambiguous. Trimming took 1 base from V and 3 from J, leaving 10 bases between them. Per the germline V gene, CDR1 is LGHDT and CDR2 is YNNKEL (reference sequence). The CDR3 is 15 residues long.

The rearrangement uses TRBV15 and TRBJ2-7; 7 positions match TRBD1. The CDR3 sequence is 15 residues long. V lost 1 base to trimming and J lost 7 bases; unmatched junction nucleotides: 10. CDR1 and CDR2 (germline): LNHNV, YYDKDF (reference sequence). Here the CDR3 DNA reads TGTGCCACCAGCAGAGTTGACAGGGCGGGCGGAGAGCAGTACTTC. This encodes CATSRVDRAGGEQYF.

Note on this clonotype: A junction boundary mismatches the germline segment, possibly from a read error. This chain uses TRBV29-1 with TRBJ2-2; D is possibly TRBD2 (5 bases). Germline CDR1 is SQVTM and CDR2 is ANQGSEA. The CDR3 totals 13 residues. The CDR3: CSALGHLTGELIF. The CDR3 coding sequence is TGCAGCGCCCTCGGGCACCTCACCGGGGAGCTGATTTTT.

This chain connects TRBV20-1 to TRBJ2-4; no firm D call. The CDR3 is made up of 13 amino acids. Trimming took 3 bases from V and 3 from J, leaving 9 bases between them. Germline loops: CDR1 DFQATT, CDR2 SNEGSKA (reference sequence). The CDR3 protein is CSASSSVKNIQYF. CDR3 coding DNA: TGCAGTGCTAGTTCCTCCGTCAAAAACATTCAGTACTTC.

The sample holds a few counts of this clonotype. This chain connects TRBV7-2 to TRBJ2-1, with TRBD2 matching over 13 bases. The junction had 8 bases not matched to a gene; V was cut back by 5 bases and J by 10 bases. The CDR3 totals 15 residues. Germline loops: CDR1 SGHTA, CDR2 FQGNSA. Here the CDR3 DNA reads TGTGCCAGCAGCGTGACTAGCGGGGGGACGGGAGAGCAGTTCTTC. Protein sequence: CASSVTSGGTGEQFF.

Only a few counts were recorded for this clonotype. The J gene is TRBJ2-7, the V gene TRBV7-8; possible D gene TRBD1, 5 bases. CDR3 length: 13 residues. Germline V gene lookup returns CDR1 SGHVS and CDR2 FQNEAQ. Trimming pared 1 base from V and 4 bases from J, leaving 8 bases between. The CDR3 here is CASSLGGMYEQYF. DNA for the CDR3: TGTGCCAGCAGCTTAGGGGGCATGTACGAGCAGTACTTC.

This clonotype was observed many times. The genes are TRBV12-3 or TRBV12-4 and TRBJ2-5; 7 bases map to TRBD2. This CDR3 has 16 amino acids. V gave up 0 bases and J gave up 5 bases; unmatched junction bases: 9. Here the CDR3 DNA reads TGTGCCAGCAGTTTAGCGTTTGGGAGGGCCGGGGAGACCCAGTACTTC. Protein product: CASSLAFGRAGETQYF.

The chain joins TRBV20-1 to TRBJ1-5, with 7 bases identical to TRBD1. Germline V gives CDR1 DFQATT, CDR2 SNEGSKA (reference sequence). The CDR3 has 14 residues. With 4 bases clipped from V and 2 bases from J, the junction kept 5 bases outside the gene matches. CDR3: CSAKQGTGNQPQHF. DNA of the CDR3: TGCAGTGCTAAACAGGGGACGGGCAATCAGCCCCAGCATTTT.

This clonotype showed up many times. V is TRBV15 and J is TRBJ2-1; 13 positions match TRBD2. V trimming: 3 bases; J trimming: 7 bases; junction bases outside the gene matches: 6. CDR1 LNHNV and CDR2 YYDKDF come from the germline V gene (reference sequence). The CDR3 spans 16 residues. The CDR3 nucleotides read TGTGCCACCAGCAGGGTGACTAGCGGGAGGTTAAATGAGCAGTTCTTC. Amino acid sequence: CATSRVTSGRLNEQFF. The whole variable domain, filled in from reference TRBV15 and TRBJ2-1, reads DAMVIQNPRYQVTQFGKPVTLSCSQTLNHNVMYWYQQKSSQAPKLLFHYYDKDFNNEADTPDNFQSRRPNTSFCFLDIRSPGLGDTAMYLCATSRVTSGRLNEQFFGPGTRLTVL.

This clonotype was counted between two and nine times. The CDR3 coding sequence is TGTGCCACCAGCAGAGTTGGTGGGGGGAGGAATAGGGCAGGGGTCAACACTGAAGCTTTCTTT. Protein sequence: CATSRVGGGRNRAGVNTEAFF. This chain connects TRBV15 to TRBJ1-1, with a tentative D call TRBD1 (6 bases). This CDR3 is 21 amino acids long. V was cut by 1 base and J by 2 bases, with 29 bases left in between. The germline gives CDR1 LNHNV, CDR2 YYDKDF (reference sequence). Variable domain in full (rest from reference TRBV15 and TRBJ1-1): DAMVIQNPRYQVTQFGKPVTLSCSQTLNHNVMYWYQQKSSQAPKLLFHYYDKDFNNEADTPDNFQSRRPNTSFCFLDIRSPGLGDTAMYLCATSRVGGGRNRAGVNTEAFFGQGTRLTVV.

The J gene is TRBJ2-3, the V gene TRBV7-2, with a weak D call TRBD2 (5 bases). The V gene's germline CDR1 is SGHTA and CDR2 FQGNSA. Trimming shortened V by 5 bases and J by 6 bases, and 24 bases separated the two germline ends. The CDR3 consists of 17 residues. CDR3 amino acids: CASSPSRVGGVSDTQYF. Here the CDR3 DNA reads TGTGCCAGCAGCCCATCGCGGGTAGGCGGTGTTTCGGATACGCAGTATTTT.

There are many counts of this clonotype. The chain links TRBV5-1 to TRBJ2-1, with TRBD2 as a possible D gene (5 bases). This CDR3 comprises 15 residues. Germline CDR1 is SGHRS and CDR2 is YFSETQ. Between the trimmed V and J ends, which lost 4 bases and 1 base, there was a span of 12 bases. The CDR3 region is CASSPEGFSYNEQFF. The DNA for the CDR3 is TGCGCCAGCAGCCCCGAGGGATTTTCCTACAATGAGCAGTTCTTC.

This clonotype was observed many times. CDR3 amino acids: CASSERSGSGDTQYF. DNA for the CDR3: TGTGCCAGCAGTGAAAGGAGCGGGAGCGGGGATACGCAGTATTTT. The chain combines TRBV2 with TRBJ2-3; 8 nucleotides line up with TRBD2. This CDR3 has 15 residues. CDR1 is SNHLY, CDR2 FYNNEI, per germline. Trimming cost V 2 bases and J 6 bases; bases outside gene matches: 7.

At least ten counts were recorded for this clonotype. The V gene is TRBV9, the J gene TRBJ2-1; 7 positions agree with TRBD1. This CDR3 is 16 amino acids long. V lost 0 bases to trimming and J lost 5 bases; unmatched junction nucleotides: 8. Germline assignment: CDR1 SGDLS and CDR2 YYNGEE. The DNA of the CDR3 is TGTGCCAGCAGCGTAGTGGGCAGGGGGATGGACAATGAGCAGTTCTTC. Amino acid sequence: CASSVVGRGMDNEQFF. The entire variable domain, with the rest obtained from reference TRBV9 and TRBJ2-1, is as follows: DSGVTQTPKHLITATGQRVTLRCSPRSGDLSVYWYQQSLDQGLQFLIQYYNGEERAKGNILERFSAQQFPDLHSELNLSSLELGDSALYFCASSVVGRGMDNEQFFGPGTRLTVL.

This clonotype was found many times. CDR3 coding DNA: TGTGCCAGCAGCCAATTACAGGGGCCCACTGAAGCTTTCTTT. This codes for CASSQLQGPTEAFF. This sequence joins TRBV11-2 and TRBJ1-1; 7 positions match TRBD1. The germline CDR1 and CDR2 sequences are SGHAT and FQNNGV. Trimming took 5 bases from V and 4 from J; bases not matched to a gene: 7. This CDR3 is 14 amino acids long.

This clonotype was seen many times. This chain links TRBV4-2 with TRBJ1-4, with D unresolved. The CDR3 has 15 amino acids. With 4 bases removed from V and 8 bases from J, the gap between germline ends came to 17 bases. Germline V gene lookup returns CDR1 LGHNA and CDR2 YNFKEQ. CDR3 region: CASSPRTESWEKLFF. The DNA of the CDR3 is TGTGCCAGCAGCCCCCGGACCGAATCATGGGAAAAACTGTTTTTT.

This clonotype was observed at least ten times. The V call is TRBV20-1, the J call TRBJ2-1, with 13 bases identical to TRBD2. Looked up from germline, CDR1 is DFQATT and CDR2 is SNEGSKA (reference sequence). V lost 3 bases to trimming and J lost 5 bases; unmatched junction nucleotides: 4. The CDR3 runs to 15 residues. This CDR3 reads CSASGGLAGDNEQFF. The DNA of the CDR3 is TGCAGTGCTAGTGGAGGACTAGCGGGAGACAATGAGCAGTTCTTC.